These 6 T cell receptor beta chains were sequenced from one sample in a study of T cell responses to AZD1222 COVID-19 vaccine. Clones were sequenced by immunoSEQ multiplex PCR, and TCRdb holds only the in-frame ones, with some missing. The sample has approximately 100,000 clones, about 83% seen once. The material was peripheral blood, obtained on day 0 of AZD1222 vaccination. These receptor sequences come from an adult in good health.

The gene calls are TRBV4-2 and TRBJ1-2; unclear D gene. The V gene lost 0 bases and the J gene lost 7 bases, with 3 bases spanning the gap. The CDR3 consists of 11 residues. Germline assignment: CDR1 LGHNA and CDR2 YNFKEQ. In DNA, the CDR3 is TGTGCCAGCAGCCAAGAGGCTGGCTACACCTTC. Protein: CASSQEAGYTF.

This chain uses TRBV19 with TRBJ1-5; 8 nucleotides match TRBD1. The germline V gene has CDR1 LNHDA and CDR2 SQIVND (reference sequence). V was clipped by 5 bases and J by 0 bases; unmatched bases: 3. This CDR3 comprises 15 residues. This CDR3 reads CASSWDRYSNQPQHF. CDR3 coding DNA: TGTGCCAGTAGTTGGGACAGGTATAGCAATCAGCCCCAGCATTTT.

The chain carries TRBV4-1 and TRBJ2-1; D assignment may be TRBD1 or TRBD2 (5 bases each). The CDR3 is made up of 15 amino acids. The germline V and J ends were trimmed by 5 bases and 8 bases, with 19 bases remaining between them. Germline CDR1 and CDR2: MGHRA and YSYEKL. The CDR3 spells CASSSHGTPADEQFF. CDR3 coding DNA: TGCGCCAGCAGCTCACACGGGACCCCAGCGGATGAGCAGTTCTTC.

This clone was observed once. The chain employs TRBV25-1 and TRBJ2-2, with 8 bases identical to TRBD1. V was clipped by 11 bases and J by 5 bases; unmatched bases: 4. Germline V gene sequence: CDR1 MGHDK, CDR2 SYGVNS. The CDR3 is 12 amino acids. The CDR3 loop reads CALQGETGELFF. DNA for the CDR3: TGTGCCCTACAGGGGGAAACCGGGGAGCTGTTTTTT.

The CDR3 sequence: CASRTSGSTDTQYF. CDR3 in DNA: TGTGCCAGTAGGACTAGCGGTAGCACAGATACGCAGTATTTT. The chain employs TRBV19 and TRBJ2-3, with 9 bases that match TRBD2. CDR1 LNHDA and CDR2 SQIVND come from the germline V gene (reference sequence). The CDR3 has 14 residues. Trimming at V came to 6 bases and at J to 0 bases, leaving 1 base not matched to a gene.

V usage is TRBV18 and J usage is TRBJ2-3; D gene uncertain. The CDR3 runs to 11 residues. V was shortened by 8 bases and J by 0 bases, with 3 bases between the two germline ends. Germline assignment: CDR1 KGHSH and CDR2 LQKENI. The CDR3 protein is CASPSTDTQYF. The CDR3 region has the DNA TGTGCCAGCCCTAGCACAGATACGCAGTATTTT.